This T cell receptor beta chain was sequenced during a study of cytomegalovirus exposure and HLA in healthy donors (dated 2017 in TCRdb). A note on the overall study: According to an earlier analysis of 587 of the donors, about 190 million T cells yielded roughly 100 million unique TCR beta sequences and about 300 Gb of sequence data. Donor age, sex, ethnicity and CMV serostatus were compiled alongside the repertoire data. The study combined high-throughput TCR immunosequencing, statistical association of individual TCRs with disease status, and machine learning to predict cytomegalovirus infection status. Roughly 5 DR-DQ haplotypes were handled as single units for association and clustering, since linkage in the cohort was strong. The aim of the study was to test whether cataloging public T cell receptors could identify signatures of past pathogen exposure. Besides the first cohort of more than 650 subjects, a separate validation cohort made up of over 95 different subjects was used. HLA typing covered class I and class II loci at four-digit resolution. In a later genetic analysis, genome-wide SNP genotypes for about three fifths of the roughly 670 donors were used, and that subset was treated as a discovery cohort. Of the roughly 390 genotyped donors, roughly 76% were placed in the genetic ancestry cluster associated with self-reported Caucasian donors. An early release that covered around 590 HLA-typed donors contained 300 to 350 gigabases of sequencing data and 70 million to 100 million unique TCR sequences. To study patterns of TCR occurrence, a later analysis re-analyzed previously published TCR beta repertoires from under 750 donors and added high-resolution HLA genotyping. The later analysis used no new phenotypic data to find candidate immune exposures, relying instead on TCR beta sequences and their occurrence across donors. Typing coverage varied by locus: about 620-630 donors for A, B, C, DRB1 and DQB1; 522 for DQA1; about 590 for DPA1; around 490 for DPB1. On average, about 200,000 unique TCR beta nucleotide sequences were sequenced per donor among 300 to 500 genotyped donors of the cohort, with 15% to 20% of those sequences being non-productive. To decide whether each TCR beta V gene segment behaved as functional or pseudogenic, an earlier analysis of nearly 600 of the donors relied on high-throughput TCR beta sequencing. Every repertoire in the discovery cohort had been generated on one and the same sequencing platform. Using immunosequencing, the study profiled T cell repertoires from some 670 subjects and related those repertoires to cytomegalovirus serostatus.

Study-wide findings and limitations: Sequencing depth was assumed to be roughly uniform across donors in the presence/absence analyses, though that assumption may not hold. A further reported finding was that TCR beta sequences accurately predicted the HLA-A and HLA-B alleles for most subjects in the first cohort. In a later genetic analysis, a missense DCLRE1C variant was associated with V-gene and J-gene trimming of TCR beta chains, and the association was replicated in an independent cohort. According to a later analysis, TCR association rates differed among HLA loci, with DRB1 alleles showing the most associated TCRs and HLA-C alleles showing the fewest. In a later analysis, most CMV-associated TCR beta chains were found to appear HLA-restricted, with HLA associations seemingly driven largely by CMV exposure. Three of the identified cytomegalovirus-associated TCR beta chains were confirmed in vitro to be specific for cytomegalovirus antigens. According to a later genetic analysis, donors in an Asian-associated ancestry cluster had fewer N-insertions in productive TCRs than the roughly 670-donor mean. In a later analysis, HLA-associated TCR beta chains showed more clonal expansion and lower generation probabilities than non-associated chains that were equally common. Most TCR sequences were observed very rarely across donors, whereas some public TCRs were present in many individuals. In both the original and validation cohorts, the classifier was reported to diagnose cytomegalovirus status with high specificity and sensitivity. Only TCR beta chains were sequenced in this cohort, and the absence of alpha or paired-chain data limited detectable features. Because HLA typing was unavailable for some donors at each locus, only the typed subset was used in association tests. It was suggested by the authors that the approach could potentially be generalized to other disease states and immunological phenotypes. In an earlier analysis of 450 to 750 of the donors, most TCR beta V segments appeared in productive rearrangements about 90% or about 30% of the time, broadly matching IMGT annotations. Some IMGT-functional V segments, including TRBV6-2 and TRBV6-3, could not be told apart with the 87-base-pair reads, so those segments were excluded. A cluster of highly shared sequence variants was judged likely to be a technical artifact of the sequencing pipeline. Linkage disequilibrium might explain the correlated functional status among segregating V segments, but an unknown experimental factor could not be excluded. Specific HLA alleles were associated with 15,000 to 20,000 TCR beta sequences at a false discovery rate of 0.05 in a later analysis. Because counts were too low, some 17 rarely observed V segments, including chromosome 9 orphons, were left out of the earlier analysis of 587 of the donors. Several of the top co-occurrence clusters appeared to be linked to parvovirus B19, influenza, CMV and Epstein-Barr virus, according to a later analysis. CMV serostatus was the only immune exposure information available for the cohort. A total of 150 or so TCR beta chains were listed by the study as associated with cytomegalovirus. When HLA alleles, especially DR and DQ, strongly co-occurred, attributing TCR associations to individual alleles was difficult.

The cohort was made up of 500 to 850 healthy bone marrow donors. Cohort members were all nominally healthy when sampled, although unrecorded immune exposures were likely present. The donor was CMV seronegative and belonged to the group of over 300 seronegative cohort members. A peripheral blood sample was collected from each donor, and TCR beta sequencing was performed on peripheral blood mononuclear cells. Genomic DNA was extracted from the blood cell samples with the Qiagen DNeasy Blood Extraction Kit. This clone was seen a few times. Its antigen target is currently unknown. No much larger clonotype is one base removed from it; base qualities were not supplied. V is clipped by 0 bases and J by 5 bases, and the sequence between their germline boundaries is 13 bases long. The CDR3 starts with the cysteine, ends with the phenylalanine, and has 16 residues. The only DNA kept is the CDR3, 48 bases in frame from the first base. From a lookup of the germline V gene, CDR1 and CDR2 are MGHRA and YSYEKL.

Library preparation was by the immunoSEQ multiplex PCR assay. The multiplex PCR relied on a mix of 60 forward primers for TCR Vbeta segments and 13 reverse primers for TCR Jbeta segments. The CDR3 region of rearranged TCR beta genes was amplified from genomic DNA by a multiplex PCR assay. Amplified TCR beta libraries were sequenced as 87-base-pair reads on the Illumina HiSeq System. The original pipeline was this. Across the 666 repertoires, a later analysis counted roughly 84 million unique TCR beta chains, 9.5 million to 12 million of which were shared by at least two donors. Raw reads were error-corrected and collapsed into unique sequences with a nearest-neighbor algorithm that merged closely related sequences to remove PCR and sequencing errors. To assign V, D and J gene segments, CDR3 sequences were aligned to IMGT reference sequences. For a sequence to be retained, at least a six-nucleotide match to both a V gene segment and a J gene segment was required. Rearrangements were called productive when the CDR3 lacked stop codons and stayed in frame with V and J; all others were non-productive. CDR3 was defined according to IMGT convention as the region running from the second conserved V-encoded cysteine to the conserved J-encoded phenylalanine. The earlier analysis of approximately 500 of the donors excluded sequences that lacked an unambiguous match to a single V gene segment. An earlier analysis of a few hundred of the donors classified V segments as functional when productive rearrangements were above 56.7% and as segregating when the standard deviation between donors was above 5%. A statistical classification framework was built to diagnose cytomegalovirus status from the catalog of TCR beta chain sequences. V and J gene assignment, in a later analysis, came from comparing TCR nucleotide sequences with IMGT/GENE-DB human TR gene sequences. A later analysis assigned CDR3 sequences and most-parsimonious VDJ recombination scenarios with the TCRdist pipeline. A later analysis defined each TCR beta chain by its CDR3 amino acid sequence plus V-gene family, and excluded reads lacking a unique V-gene family. To address suspected cross-contamination and a sequencing artifact, a later analysis removed 550 to 750 highly shared, low-generation-probability nucleotide sequences. For each public chain, a later analysis derived a clonal expansion index from normalized ranks of inferred template counts within each repertoire. In a later analysis, generation probabilities were computed with a VDJ recombination model fitted to out-of-frame rearrangements, and the resulting probabilities were checked against IGoR. In a later analysis, hypergeometric tests were used to score TCR-TCR, TCR-HLA and TCR-CMV co-occurrence, with a repertoire-size bias correction applied to TCR pairs. A later analysis estimated false discovery rates by permuting HLA or CMV assignments 20 times. In a later analysis, co-occurring TCRs were grouped using DBSCAN, with TCRdist sequence similarity added in when clustering inside HLA-allele-positive subsets. Co-occurrence clustering excluded repertoires with fewer than 30,000 or more than 120,000 public chains, plus five with anomalous nucleotide sharing. TCRdb limited this immuneACCESS table to in-frame rearrangements with V and J called. A share of clones is missing; checked studies link under half to unresolved V genes, and the rest is unexplained. V and J calls and clone size are copied from that table; D and trimming were computed from the DNA. The sample records 150,000 to 200,000 clones, roughly three quarters of which are singletons. The ten largest account for 1.6% of the sample.

This TCR came from a woman between 45 and 60 years old in good health and CMV-seronegative. Sequences were obtained from PBMCs. The rearranged segments are TRBV4-1 and TRBJ1-4; the D gene is not confidently resolved. For the CDR3, the sequence is CASSQDREPWNEKLFF. The DNA is as follows: TGCGCCAGCAGCCAAGATAGAGAACCCTGGAATGAAAAACTGTTTTTT.